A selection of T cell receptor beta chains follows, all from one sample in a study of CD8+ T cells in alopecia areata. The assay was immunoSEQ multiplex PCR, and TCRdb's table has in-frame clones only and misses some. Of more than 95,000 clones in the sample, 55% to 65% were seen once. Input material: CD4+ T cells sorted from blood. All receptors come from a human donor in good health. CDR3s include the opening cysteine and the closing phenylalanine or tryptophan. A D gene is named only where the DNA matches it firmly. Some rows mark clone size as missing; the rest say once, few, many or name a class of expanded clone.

cdr3_aa: CASSSRGGDTQYF
cdr3_nt: TGTGCCAGCAGCTCCCGGGGGGGAGATACGCAGTATTTT
clone_size: once
j_call: TRBJ2-3
d_call: TRBD2
v_call: TRBV5-4

cdr3_aa: CSVSGQGASNTEAFF
cdr3_nt: TGCAGCGTATCGGGACAGGGAGCTTCTAACACTGAAGCTTTCTTT
clone_size: .
j_call: TRBJ1-1
d_call: TRBD1
v_call: TRBV29-1

cdr3_aa: CSVETSGGDTQYF
cdr3_nt: TGCAGCGTTGAAACTAGCGGGGGAGATACGCAGTATTTT
clone_size: few
j_call: TRBJ2-3
d_call: TRBD2
v_call: TRBV29-1

cdr3_aa: CASSQGQLNQPQHF
cdr3_nt: TGCGCCAGCAGCCAGGGACAGCTCAATCAGCCCCAGCATTTT
clone_size: .
j_call: TRBJ1-5
d_call: TRBD1
v_call: TRBV4-1

cdr3_aa: CASSLSNTGELFF
cdr3_nt: TGTGCCAGCAGCCTCTCGAACACCGGGGAGCTGTTTTTT
clone_size: many
j_call: TRBJ2-2
d_call: .
v_call: TRBV11-2

cdr3_aa: CACRGGRTDTQYF
cdr3_nt: TGTGCCTGCCGGGGGGGACGCACAGATACGCAGTATTTT
clone_size: .
j_call: TRBJ2-3
d_call: TRBD2
v_call: TRBV30

cdr3_aa: CSVEDLYLLTTPLHF
cdr3_nt: TGCAGCGTTGAAGATTTGTACCTGCTAACTACACCCCTCCACTTT
clone_size: .
j_call: TRBJ1-6
d_call: .
v_call: TRBV29-1

cdr3_aa: CASTRQTYEQYF
cdr3_nt: TGTGCCAGCACGAGGCAGACCTACGAGCAGTACTTC
clone_size: .
j_call: TRBJ2-7
d_call: .
v_call: TRBV2

cdr3_aa: CASSYSSGGTEAFF
cdr3_nt: TGTGCCAGCAGTTACTCGTCCGGTGGCACTGAAGCTTTCTTT
clone_size: .
j_call: TRBJ1-1
d_call: .
v_call: TRBV6-5

cdr3_aa: CASALGVGGRPQAKNIQYF
cdr3_nt: TGCGCCAGCGCCCTTGGGGTAGGGGGCCGCCCGCAAGCCAAAAACATTCAGTACTTC
clone_size: .
j_call: TRBJ2-4
d_call: TRBD1
v_call: TRBV5-1

cdr3_aa: CSVGTAPYEQYF
cdr3_nt: TGCAGCGTTGGGACAGCACCCTACGAGCAGTACTTC
clone_size: .
j_call: TRBJ2-7
d_call: .
v_call: TRBV29-1

cdr3_aa: CASSEEGSEKLFF
cdr3_nt: TGCGCCAGCAGCGAAGAGGGGAGTGAAAAACTGTTTTTT
clone_size: few
j_call: TRBJ1-4
d_call: .
v_call: TRBV10-2

cdr3_aa: CASSPRTFRGPGQPQHF
cdr3_nt: TGCGCCAGCAGCCCTAGAACGTTCAGGGGGCCAGGGCAGCCCCAGCATTTT
clone_size: .
j_call: TRBJ1-5
d_call: TRBD1
v_call: TRBV4-1

cdr3_aa: CASSTGQGYGYTF
cdr3_nt: TGTGCCAGCAGCACCGGACAGGGCTATGGCTACACCTTC
clone_size: few
j_call: TRBJ1-2
d_call: TRBD1
v_call: TRBV7-2

cdr3_aa: CASSYRGSQPQHF
cdr3_nt: TGTGCCAGCAGCTACAGGGGGAGTCAGCCCCAGCATTTT
clone_size: few
j_call: TRBJ1-5
d_call: TRBD1
v_call: TRBV7-8

cdr3_aa: CASSFRGYQPQHF
cdr3_nt: TGTGCCAGCAGCTTCCGAGGGTACCAGCCCCAGCATTTT
clone_size: .
j_call: TRBJ1-5
d_call: .
v_call: TRBV13

cdr3_aa: CASSPGTVKNIQYF
cdr3_nt: TGTGCCAGCAGCCCCGGGACGGTGAAAAACATTCAGTACTTC
clone_size: .
j_call: TRBJ2-4
d_call: .
v_call: TRBV7-8

cdr3_aa: CASSQAGEQFF
cdr3_nt: TGTGCCAGCAGCCAAGCGGGTGAGCAGTTCTTC
clone_size: many
j_call: TRBJ2-1
d_call: .
v_call: TRBV4-2

cdr3_aa: CASSGTEETQYF
cdr3_nt: TGCGCCAGCAGCGGTACAGAAGAGACCCAGTACTTC
clone_size: .
j_call: TRBJ2-5
d_call: .
v_call: TRBV5-1

cdr3_aa: CASSVEAGSYGYTF
cdr3_nt: TGTGCCAGCAGCGTAGAGGCGGGGTCTTATGGCTACACCTTC
clone_size: .
j_call: TRBJ1-2
d_call: .
v_call: TRBV9

cdr3_aa: CASRGGLQETQYF
cdr3_nt: TGTGCCAGTCGGGGGGGCCTCCAAGAGACCCAGTACTTC
clone_size: once
j_call: TRBJ2-5
d_call: TRBD2
v_call: TRBV7-2

cdr3_aa: CASSLGDYSNQPQHF
cdr3_nt: TGTGCCAGCAGCTTAGGGGATTATAGCAATCAGCCCCAGCATTTT
clone_size: .
j_call: TRBJ1-5
d_call: .
v_call: TRBV11-2

cdr3_aa: CSALTDKNIQYF
cdr3_nt: TGCAGCGCCTTGACGGACAAAAACATTCAGTACTTC
clone_size: .
j_call: TRBJ2-4
d_call: .
v_call: TRBV29-1

cdr3_aa: CASRTSSYNSPLHF
cdr3_nt: TGTGCCAGCAGGACGTCTTCCTATAATTCACCCCTCCACTTT
clone_size: .
j_call: TRBJ1-6
d_call: .
v_call: TRBV6-5

cdr3_aa: CASSEAGDRVAFF
cdr3_nt: TGCGCCAGCAGTGAGGCGGGCGACAGGGTTGCTTTCTTT
clone_size: few
j_call: TRBJ1-1
d_call: TRBD1
v_call: TRBV10-2

cdr3_aa: CASSHRDRPYNEQFF
cdr3_nt: TGTGCCAGCAGCCACCGGGACAGACCCTACAATGAGCAGTTCTTC
clone_size: .
j_call: TRBJ2-1
d_call: TRBD1
v_call: TRBV5-4

cdr3_aa: CASSYGRRNTEAFF
cdr3_nt: TGTGCCAGCAGTTACGGGAGAAGGAACACTGAAGCTTTCTTT
clone_size: .
j_call: TRBJ1-1
d_call: .
v_call: TRBV6-5

cdr3_aa: CSVEVVRRQGVDSLAKNIQYF
cdr3_nt: TGCAGCGTTGAAGTAGTAAGGAGACAGGGTGTCGACTCTCTAGCCAAAAACATTCAGTACTTC
clone_size: few
j_call: TRBJ2-4
d_call: TRBD1
v_call: TRBV29-1

cdr3_aa: CASIRILDSDYEQYF
cdr3_nt: TGTGCCAGCATAAGGATTTTAGACAGCGACTACGAGCAGTACTTC
clone_size: few
j_call: TRBJ2-7
d_call: .
v_call: TRBV2

cdr3_aa: CASSQEWPSRTEAFF
cdr3_nt: TGCGCCAGCAGCCAAGAATGGCCCTCGAGGACTGAAGCTTTCTTT
clone_size: .
j_call: TRBJ1-1
d_call: .
v_call: TRBV4-1

cdr3_aa: CASSTRGGETQYF
cdr3_nt: TGTGCCAGCAGTACCAGGGGTGGTGAGACCCAGTACTTC
clone_size: .
j_call: TRBJ2-5
d_call: .
v_call: TRBV27

cdr3_aa: CASSERESQPQHF
cdr3_nt: TGTGCCAGCAGCGAACGGGAATCTCAGCCCCAGCATTTT
clone_size: .
j_call: TRBJ1-5
d_call: .
v_call: TRBV2

cdr3_aa: CASSTHGLAGSTDTQYF
cdr3_nt: TGCGCCAGCAGTACCCATGGACTAGCGGGGAGCACAGATACGCAGTATTTT
clone_size: once
j_call: TRBJ2-3
d_call: TRBD2
v_call: TRBV4-1

cdr3_aa: CASSRNEQFF
cdr3_nt: TGTGCCAGCAGCAGGAATGAGCAGTTCTTC
clone_size: .
j_call: TRBJ2-1
d_call: .
v_call: TRBV21-1

cdr3_aa: CASSLEGRQAMGEKLFF
cdr3_nt: TGTGCCAGCAGCTTAGAGGGACGACAGGCGATGGGGGAAAAACTGTTTTTT
clone_size: .
j_call: TRBJ1-4
d_call: .
v_call: TRBV11-2

cdr3_aa: CASSLTPQGETQYF
cdr3_nt: TGTGCCAGCAGCCTAACCCCCCAGGGGGAGACCCAGTACTTC
clone_size: .
j_call: TRBJ2-5
d_call: .
v_call: TRBV7-3

cdr3_aa: CSVDGRGGTDTQYF
cdr3_nt: TGCAGCGTTGACGGGCGGGGGGGCACAGATACGCAGTATTTT
clone_size: .
j_call: TRBJ2-3
d_call: TRBD2
v_call: TRBV29-1

cdr3_aa: CSDGTVGLDTQYF
cdr3_nt: TGCAGCGACGGGACAGTAGGCCTAGATACGCAGTATTTT
clone_size: few
j_call: TRBJ2-3
d_call: TRBD1
v_call: TRBV29-1

cdr3_aa: CASSLGFRGRTDTQYF
cdr3_nt: TGTGCCAGCAGCCTAGGGTTTAGAGGTAGGACAGATACGCAGTATTTT
clone_size: .
j_call: TRBJ2-3
d_call: .
v_call: TRBV5-6

cdr3_aa: CASSSTVYRDTGELFF
cdr3_nt: TGTGCCAGCAGCTCCACCGTTTACAGAGACACCGGGGAGCTGTTTTTT
clone_size: .
j_call: TRBJ2-2
d_call: .
v_call: TRBV5-6

cdr3_aa: CAWRDSYYTEAFF
cdr3_nt: TGTGCCTGGAGGGACAGTTACTACACTGAAGCTTTCTTT
clone_size: .
j_call: TRBJ1-1
d_call: .
v_call: TRBV30

cdr3_aa: CASTLGYGYTF
cdr3_nt: TGTGCCAGCACCTTGGGCTATGGCTACACCTTC
clone_size: .
j_call: TRBJ1-2
d_call: .
v_call: TRBV11-2

cdr3_aa: CASSRLGNSPLHF
cdr3_nt: TGTGCCAGCAGCCGCTTGGGGAATTCACCCCTCCACTTT
clone_size: .
j_call: TRBJ1-6
d_call: .
v_call: TRBV6-5

cdr3_aa: CASSTPNEQYF
cdr3_nt: TGTGCCAGCAGTACCCCAAACGAGCAGTACTTC
clone_size: .
j_call: TRBJ2-7
d_call: .
v_call: TRBV28

cdr3_aa: CASSLGLNYEQYF
cdr3_nt: TGCGCCAGCAGCTTGGGCCTAAACTACGAGCAGTACTTC
clone_size: .
j_call: TRBJ2-7
d_call: .
v_call: TRBV5-1

cdr3_aa: CASSPPGTGTYEQYF
cdr3_nt: TGTGCCAGCTCACCCCCCGGGACAGGAACCTACGAGCAGTACTTC
clone_size: .
j_call: TRBJ2-7
d_call: TRBD1
v_call: TRBV18

cdr3_aa: CATSRKWGAGTEAFF
cdr3_nt: TGTGCCACCAGCAGAAAATGGGGGGCGGGAACTGAAGCTTTCTTT
clone_size: .
j_call: TRBJ1-1
d_call: .
v_call: TRBV15